These 31 T cell receptor beta chains were all obtained from the same sample, sequenced in a study of cytomegalovirus exposure and HLA in healthy donors (dated by TCRdb to 2015 to 2018). Library method: the immunoSEQ multiplex PCR assay. For the multiplex PCR, a mixture combining 60 forward primers for TCR Vbeta segments and 13 reverse primers for TCR Jbeta segments was used. Held by TCRdb, this immuneACCESS table contains in-frame sequences only and omits some clones. Under half of the omission traces to an unresolved V gene where checked; the cause of the rest is unknown. This sample holds roughly 110,000 clones; about four fifths were observed only once. The ten biggest clones cover 5% to 7% of the sample. The sample was PBMCs. These TCRs come from a woman between 45 and 60 years old in good health and CMV-seropositive.

The chain uses TRBV14 and TRBJ2-1; D not certain. The germline V gene has CDR1 SGHDN and CDR2 FVKESK. The CDR3 covers 13 residues. The V end lost 2 bases, the J end lost 4 bases, and 6 bases lay between the germline ends. CDR3 amino acids: CASSQNSYNEQFF. In DNA, the CDR3 is TGTGCCAGCAGCCAAAACAGTTACAATGAGCAGTTCTTC.

This clone has only a few counts. This rearrangement joins TRBV7-2 to TRBJ1-1, with 8 bases identical to TRBD1. V was clipped by 5 bases and J by 1 base; unmatched bases: 6. CDR1 and CDR2 from the germline V gene are SGHTA and FQGNSA. This CDR3 region has 15 residues. CDR3 sequence: CASSHRTGRNTEAFF. Here the CDR3 DNA reads TGTGCCAGCAGCCACAGGACAGGGAGGAACACTGAAGCTTTCTTT.

The V call is TRBV21-1, the J call TRBJ1-4. TRBV21-1 is a pseudogene segment. The CDR3 contains 19 residues. The CDR3 loop reads CASSNGEGGTYDFNEKLFF. In DNA form, the CDR3 reads TGTGCCAGCAGCAACGGAGAGGGGGGGACTTATGACTTTAATGAAAAACTGTTTTTT.

The chain carries TRBV9 and TRBJ2-3; 10 nucleotides match TRBD2. The V and J ends lost 7 bases and 3 bases, in that order; junction bases with no gene match: 5. Per germline, CDR1 SGDLS and CDR2 YYNGEE. CDR3 length equals 14 residues. The CDR3 coding sequence is TGTGCCAGCGCAGCGGGGGGGCATACAGATACGCAGTATTTT. The encoded protein is CASAAGGHTDTQYF.

This chain links TRBV1 with TRBJ2-1; no check of the table's D call, TRBD2, against the DNA was made. TRBV1 is a pseudogene segment. The CDR3 extends over 20 amino acids. DNA for the CDR3: TGCACCAGCAGCCCCAGGGGTGCTAGCGGAGGCTTAAGCTCCTACAATGAGCAGTTCTTC. It translates to CTSSPRGASGGLSSYNEQFF.

The chain joins TRBV28 to TRBJ2-5; weak D call: TRBD2 (6 bases). CDR3 length equals 14 residues. Germline CDR1 is MDHEN and CDR2 is SYDVKM. The V gene lost 3 bases and the J gene lost 5 bases, with 13 bases spanning the gap. The CDR3 loop is CASSLVAGWETQYF. For the CDR3, the DNA is TGTGCCAGCAGTTTGGTTGCGGGGTGGGAGACCCAGTACTTC.

The rearrangement uses TRBV10-3 and TRBJ2-7; D perhaps matches TRBD2 (7 bases). This CDR3 is built from 13 residues. Trimming took 4 bases from V and 7 from J, leaving 14 bases between them. Germline lookup yields CDR1 ENHRY and CDR2 SYGVKD. CDR3 amino acids: CAISAVGGREQYF. The CDR3 DNA follows: TGTGCCATCAGTGCGGTGGGGGGGCGGGAGCAGTACTTC.

V usage is TRBV15 and J usage is TRBJ2-1; TRBD2 matches at 9 bases. The CDR3 is made up of 16 amino acids. Germline assignment: CDR1 LNHNV and CDR2 YYDKDF (reference sequence). Trimming took 3 bases from V and 5 from J; bases not matched to a gene: 8. CDR3: CATSRGGGAQHNEQFF. CDR3 DNA sequence: TGTGCCACCAGCAGGGGCGGGGGGGCCCAACACAATGAGCAGTTCTTC. Full variable domain (missing parts from reference TRBV15 and TRBJ2-1): DAMVIQNPRYQVTQFGKPVTLSCSQTLNHNVMYWYQQKSSQAPKLLFHYYDKDFNNEADTPDNFQSRRPNTSFCFLDIRSPGLGDTAMYLCATSRGGGAQHNEQFFGPGTRLTVL.

V gene TRBV6-1 combines with J gene TRBJ1-2, with D possibly being TRBD1 (5 bases). This CDR3 region has 14 residues. Germline assignment: CDR1 MNHNS and CDR2 SASEGT. Trimming stripped 6 bases from V and 8 bases from J, with 19 bases between. Here the CDR3 reads CASRATVLYGGYTF. The CDR3 region has the DNA TGTGCCAGCAGGGCGACAGTCCTCTATGGCGGCTACACCTTC.

This clone occurred a few times. V gene TRBV29-1 combines with J gene TRBJ2-7; 9 bases match TRBD1. Germline V lookup: CDR1 SQVTM, CDR2 ANQGSEA. This CDR3 has 15 amino acids. The ends lost 7 bases at V and 2 bases at J; junction bases unmatched: 12. In nucleotides, the CDR3 is TGCAGCGCCGGCCTACAGGGGGCCTGGGCCTACGAGCAGTACTTC. As protein: CSAGLQGAWAYEQYF.

V is TRBV27 and J is TRBJ1-5; TRBD1 is a possible D gene (6 bases). V gave up 6 bases and J gave up 1 base, with 10 bases separating them. The CDR3 has 14 residues. The germline V gene has CDR1 MNHEY and CDR2 SMNVEV (reference sequence). CDR3: CASRTRGSNQPQHF. The CDR3 coding sequence is TGTGCCAGCAGGACCAGGGGAAGCAATCAGCCCCAGCATTTT.

The genes are TRBV4-1 and TRBJ2-1; possible D gene TRBD1, 6 bases. V gave up 4 bases and J gave up 4 bases, with 14 bases separating them. The CDR3 loop spans 15 amino acids. From germline, CDR1 is MGHRA and CDR2 YSYEKL. The CDR3 here is CASSPRDTIYNEQFF. The CDR3 DNA sequence: TGCGCCAGCAGCCCAAGGGACACAATTTACAATGAGCAGTTCTTC.

V is TRBV15 and J is TRBJ1-6; D is uncertain. The V gene's germline CDR1 is LNHNV and CDR2 YYDKDF (reference sequence). The CDR3 spans 13 residues. The V end lost 1 base, the J end lost 8 bases, and 6 bases lay between the germline ends. CDR3 in amino acids: CATSRGADSPLHF. The CDR3 region has the DNA TGTGCCACCAGCAGAGGTGCGGATTCACCCCTCCACTTT. Drawing the rest from reference TRBV15 and TRBJ1-6, the complete variable domain is DAMVIQNPRYQVTQFGKPVTLSCSQTLNHNVMYWYQQKSSQAPKLLFHYYDKDFNNEADTPDNFQSRRPNTSFCFLDIRSPGLGDTAMYLCATSRGADSPLHFGNGTRLTVT.

J is TRBJ1-4 and V is TRBV5-1; tentative D call: TRBD1 (5 bases). Germline assignment: CDR1 SGHRS and CDR2 YFSETQ. V was shortened by 4 bases and J by 5 bases, with 15 bases between the two germline ends. The CDR3 extends over 15 amino acids. The CDR3 sequence is CASSVTGKGNEKLFF. For the CDR3, the DNA is TGCGCCAGCAGCGTAACAGGCAAGGGGAATGAAAAACTGTTTTTT.

The rearrangement uses TRBV28 and TRBJ1-5, with unresolved D. Between the trimmed V and J ends, which lost 11 bases and 0 bases, there was a span of 14 bases. Germline CDR1 is MDHEN and CDR2 is SYDVKM. This CDR3 is 14 amino acids long. CDR3 coding DNA: TGTGCCGCCCGACACGTGTATAGCAATCAGCCCCAGCATTTT. Amino acid sequence: CAARHVYSNQPQHF.

This chain uses TRBV9 with TRBJ1-2; D is possibly TRBD1 (6 bases). V was cut by 0 bases and J by 8 bases, with 17 bases left in between. The CDR3 runs to 15 residues. Germline CDR1 reads SGDLS; CDR2 reads YYNGEE. CDR3 in DNA: TGTGCCAGCAGCGTAGCCCCAGCAGGGGAAGAAGGCTACACCTTC. This gives the protein CASSVAPAGEEGYTF.

V usage is TRBV6-5 and J usage is TRBJ2-1, with 8 bases identical to TRBD1. This CDR3 has 13 amino acids. Per germline, CDR1 MNHEY and CDR2 SVGAGI. V trimming: 2 bases; J trimming: 15 bases; junction bases outside the gene matches: 9. The CDR3 is CASSYTSRDRRFF. In nucleotides, the CDR3 is TGTGCCAGCAGTTACACCAGCCGGGACAGGCGGTTCTTC.

The CDR3 bases are TGCGCCAGCAGCTTAGACAGGGCGGGTATAAACATTCAGTACTTC. Translating gives CASSLDRAGINIQYF. The chain is built from TRBV5-1 and TRBJ2-4, with 7 bases matching TRBD1. Germline V lookup: CDR1 SGHRS, CDR2 YFSETQ. The CDR3 length is 15 residues. The V segment lost 2 bases and the J segment 6 bases; nucleotides outside the gene matches: 8. Filled out from reference TRBV5-1 and TRBJ2-4, the complete variable domain reads KAGVTQTPRYLIKTRGQQVTLSCSPISGHRSVSWYQQTPGQGLQFLFEYFSETQRNKGNFPGRFSGRQFSNSRSEMNVSTLELGDSALYLCASSLDRAGINIQYFGAGTRLSVL.

The chain has TRBV6-1 and TRBJ1-2; TRBD1 aligns across 7 bases. The length of the CDR3 is 13 residues. The ends lost 6 bases at V and 8 bases at J; junction bases unmatched: 9. CDR1 and CDR2 from the germline V gene are MNHNS and SASEGT. DNA for the CDR3: TGTGCCAGCAGCCGCGACAGGGTCGACGGCTACACCTTC. Amino acids: CASSRDRVDGYTF.

The chain recombines TRBV7-9 with TRBJ1-1, with D possibly being TRBD1 (5 bases). V lost 10 bases, J lost 4 bases, and 7 bases lay in between. From germline, CDR1 is SEHNR and CDR2 FQNEAQ (reference sequence). The CDR3 runs to 10 residues. The CDR3 sequence is CATRGTEAFF. DNA for the CDR3: TGTGCCACTAGGGGCACTGAAGCTTTCTTT. Combining the CDR3 with reference TRBV7-9 and TRBJ1-1 gives the whole variable domain DTGVSQNPRHKITKRGQNVTFRCDPISEHNRLYWYRQTLGQGPEFLTYFQNEAQLEKSRLLSDRFSAERPKGSFSTLEIQRTEQGDSAMYLCATRGTEAFFGQGTRLTVV.

This chain joins TRBV6-5 and TRBJ2-5; 14 nucleotides agree with TRBD2. CDR3 length equals 15 residues. V dropped 6 bases and J dropped 5; count of bases not matched to a gene: 5. The germline V gene encodes CDR1 MNHEY and CDR2 SVGAGI. The CDR3 here is CASSSGTSGGETQYF. The DNA of the CDR3 is TGTGCCAGCAGCTCCGGGACTAGCGGGGGTGAGACCCAGTACTTC.

The genes are TRBV28 and TRBJ1-6; 8 nucleotides line up with TRBD1. Germline V lookup: CDR1 MDHEN, CDR2 SYDVKM. This CDR3 is built from 15 residues. Trimming removed 5 bases from V and 9 bases from J; junction bases left unmatched: 9. The CDR3, as DNA: TGTGCCAGCAGTACTAGGAGGACAGGGCCTTCACCCCTCCACTTT. Its translation is CASSTRRTGPSPLHF. The entire variable domain, with the rest obtained from reference TRBV28 and TRBJ1-6, is as follows: DVKVTQSSRYLVKRTGEKVFLECVQDMDHENMFWYRQDPGLGLRLIYFSYDVKMKEKGDIPEGYSVSREKKERFSLILESASTNQTSMYLCASSTRRTGPSPLHFGNGTRLTVT.

The gene calls are TRBV2 and TRBJ2-5, with 9 bases that match TRBD2. This CDR3 contains 14 residues. The V and J ends lost 4 bases and 4 bases, in that order; junction bases with no gene match: 4. The V gene's germline CDR1 is SNHLY and CDR2 FYNNEI. The CDR3 here is CASSVAGGRETQYF. The CDR3 DNA reads as TGTGCCAGCAGTGTTGCGGGGGGGCGAGAGACCCAGTACTTC.

J is TRBJ2-7 and V is TRBV10-3; TRBD1 is a possible D gene (5 bases). V was trimmed by 6 bases and J by 6 bases, leaving 21 bases between them. The CDR3 contains 15 residues. CDR1 is ENHRY and CDR2 is SYGVKD in the germline V gene. The chain's CDR3 is CAISPPGRVDSEQYF. The CDR3 DNA reads as TGTGCCATCAGCCCCCCGGGCAGGGTGGATTCCGAGCAGTACTTC.

This clone was recorded a few times. The genes are TRBV5-4 and TRBJ2-2, with D possibly matching TRBD2 (6 bases). Per germline, CDR1 SGHNT and CDR2 YYREEE (reference sequence). The CDR3 has 15 amino acids. V shed 2 bases and J shed 0 bases, with 8 bases lying between them. CDR3 protein: CASSLLASNTGELFF. DNA for the CDR3: TGTGCCAGCAGCTTACTAGCCTCGAACACCGGGGAGCTGTTTTTT. Filled out from reference TRBV5-4 and TRBJ2-2, the complete variable domain reads ETGVTQSPTHLIKTRGQQVTLRCSSQSGHNTVSWYQQALGQGPQFIFQYYREEENGRGNFPPRFSGLQFPNYSSELNVNALELDDSALYLCASSLLASNTGELFFGEGSRLTVL.

This clone was counted once. This sequence joins TRBV9 and TRBJ1-3; possible D gene TRBD1, 5 bases. V lost 2 bases and J 0 bases, leaving 12 bases between the germline ends. This CDR3 has 16 residues. The germline V gene has CDR1 SGDLS and CDR2 YYNGEE. The CDR3 nucleotides read TGTGCCAGCAGCGTGGGAGGGACTTACTCTGGAAACACCATATATTTT. Translation: CASSVGGTYSGNTIYF.

Details on this clone: This sample also contains other DNA sequences that code for the same CDR3. The chain is built from TRBV5-1 and TRBJ1-4; 10 nucleotides align to TRBD1. The V segment lost 4 bases and the J segment 5 bases; nucleotides outside the gene matches: 2. The CDR3 is 14 amino acids. The V gene's germline CDR1 is SGHRS and CDR2 YFSETQ. CDR3 nucleotides: TGCGCCAGCAGCACGGGACAGGGGAATGAAAAACTGTTTTTT. The encoded protein is CASSTGQGNEKLFF.

The chain is built from TRBV4-1 and TRBJ1-5; 7 nucleotides line up with TRBD1. The CDR3 has 15 amino acids. Germline CDR1 MGHRA, CDR2 YSYEKL. The V segment lost 3 bases and the J segment 4 bases; nucleotides outside the gene matches: 6. The CDR3 region has the DNA TGCGCCAGCAGCCAGGCGACAGGGAATAATCAGCCCCAGCATTTT. It encodes CASSQATGNNQPQHF.

The rearrangement links TRBV6-5 to TRBJ2-1, with TRBD1 matching over 10 bases. This CDR3 comprises 15 residues. The J segment lost 5 bases and the V segment lost 5 bases, leaving 6 bases of the junction unmatched. Germline V CDR1 and CDR2: MNHEY, SVGAGI. The CDR3 DNA follows: TGTGCCAGCAGTCGATGGGGGACAGGGGACAATGAGCAGTTCTTC. Its translation: CASSRWGTGDNEQFF.

CDR3 region: CASSGTGEGHQPQHF. The CDR3 nucleotides read TGTGCCAGCAGCGGGACAGGGGAGGGTCATCAGCCCCAGCATTTT. The chain uses TRBV5-6 and TRBJ1-5; 10 nucleotides match TRBD1. CDR1 SGHDT and CDR2 YYEEEE come from the germline V gene. Trimming cost V 4 bases and J 5 bases; bases outside gene matches: 6. This CDR3 has 15 amino acids. Supplemented by reference TRBV5-6 and TRBJ1-5, the full variable domain reads DAGVTQSPTHLIKTRGQQVTLRCSPKSGHDTVSWYQQALGQGPQFIFQYYEEEERQRGNFPDRFSGHQFPNYSSELNVNALLLGDSALYLCASSGTGEGHQPQHFGDGTRLSIL.

This clone qualifies as medium-sized. This sequence joins TRBV4-1 and TRBJ2-7, with D uncertain. Germline V gene data show CDR1 as MGHRA and CDR2 as YSYEKL. CDR3 length: 13 residues. Trimming removed 1 base from V and 2 bases from J, with 6 bases in between. The CDR3 here is CASSQVSTYEQYF. The CDR3 DNA reads as TGCGCCAGCAGCCAAGTCAGTACCTACGAGCAGTACTTC.